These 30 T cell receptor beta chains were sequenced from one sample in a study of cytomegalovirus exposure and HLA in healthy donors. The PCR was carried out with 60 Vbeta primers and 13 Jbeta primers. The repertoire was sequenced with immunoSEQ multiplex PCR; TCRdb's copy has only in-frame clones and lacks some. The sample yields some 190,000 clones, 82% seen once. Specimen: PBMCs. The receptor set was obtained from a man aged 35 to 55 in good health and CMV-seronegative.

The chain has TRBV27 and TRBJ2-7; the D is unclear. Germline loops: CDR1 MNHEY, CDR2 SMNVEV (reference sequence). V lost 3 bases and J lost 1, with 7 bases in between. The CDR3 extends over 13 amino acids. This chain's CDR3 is CASSFTPSYEQYF. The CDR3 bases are TGTGCCAGCAGTTTCACTCCTTCCTACGAGCAGTACTTC.

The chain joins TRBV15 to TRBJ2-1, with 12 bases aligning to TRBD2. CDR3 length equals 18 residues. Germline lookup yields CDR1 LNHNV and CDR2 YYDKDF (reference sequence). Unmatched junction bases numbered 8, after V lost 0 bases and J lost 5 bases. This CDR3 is CATSRDRLTSGGNNEQFF. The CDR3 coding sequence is TGTGCCACCAGCAGAGACCGGTTGACTAGCGGGGGAAACAATGAGCAGTTCTTC.

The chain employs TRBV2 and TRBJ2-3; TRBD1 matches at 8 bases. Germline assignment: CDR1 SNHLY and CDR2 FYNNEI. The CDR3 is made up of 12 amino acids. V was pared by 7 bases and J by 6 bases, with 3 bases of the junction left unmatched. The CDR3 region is CASNYRGDTQYF. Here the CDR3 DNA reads TGTGCCAGCAATTACAGGGGGGATACGCAGTATTTT.

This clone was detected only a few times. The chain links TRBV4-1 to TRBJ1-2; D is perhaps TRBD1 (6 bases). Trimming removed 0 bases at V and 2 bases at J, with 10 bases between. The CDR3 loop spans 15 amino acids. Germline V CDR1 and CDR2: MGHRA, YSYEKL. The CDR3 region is CASSQEDRTNYGYTF. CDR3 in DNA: TGCGCCAGCAGCCAAGAGGACAGAACCAACTATGGCTACACCTTC.

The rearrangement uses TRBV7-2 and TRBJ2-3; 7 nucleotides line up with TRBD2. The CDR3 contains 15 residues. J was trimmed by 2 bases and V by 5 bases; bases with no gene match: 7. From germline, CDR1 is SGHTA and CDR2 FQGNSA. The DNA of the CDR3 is TGTGCCAGCAGCCCCTCCGGGACTAACACAGATACGCAGTATTTT. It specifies CASSPSGTNTDTQYF.

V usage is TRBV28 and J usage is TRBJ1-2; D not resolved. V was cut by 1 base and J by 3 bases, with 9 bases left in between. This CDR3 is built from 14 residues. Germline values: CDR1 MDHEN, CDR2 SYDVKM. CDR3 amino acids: CASSLYGGYYGYTF. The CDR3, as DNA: TGTGCCAGCAGTTTATACGGCGGGTACTATGGCTACACCTTC.

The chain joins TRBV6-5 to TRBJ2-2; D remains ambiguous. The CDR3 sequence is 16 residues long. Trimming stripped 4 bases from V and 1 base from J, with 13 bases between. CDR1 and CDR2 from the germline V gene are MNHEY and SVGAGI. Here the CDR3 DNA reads TGTGCCAGCAGTTTGGCATCCAGTCTGAACACCGGGGAGCTGTTTTTT. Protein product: CASSLASSLNTGELFF.

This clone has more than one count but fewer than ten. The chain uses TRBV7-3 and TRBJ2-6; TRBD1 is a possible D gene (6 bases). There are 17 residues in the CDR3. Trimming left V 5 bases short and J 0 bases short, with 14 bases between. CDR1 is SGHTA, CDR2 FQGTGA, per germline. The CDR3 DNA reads TGTGCCAGCAGCCACCTCGCGGACAGCTCTGGGGCCAACGTCCTGACTTTC. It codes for CASSHLADSSGANVLTF.

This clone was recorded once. The CDR3 DNA sequence: TGTGCCAGCAGGGACTACTATGGCTACACCTTC. This sequence encodes CASRDYYGYTF. The V call is TRBV9, the J call TRBJ1-2; D remains unclear. The V gene lost 5 bases and the J gene lost 3 bases, with 5 bases spanning the gap. The length of the CDR3 is 11 residues. Germline V gene data show CDR1 as SGDLS and CDR2 as YYNGEE. The full variable domain, completed using reference TRBV9 and TRBJ1-2, is DSGVTQTPKHLITATGQRVTLRCSPRSGDLSVYWYQQSLDQGLQFLIQYYNGEERAKGNILERFSAQQFPDLHSELNLSSLELGDSALYFCASRDYYGYTFGSGTRLTVV.

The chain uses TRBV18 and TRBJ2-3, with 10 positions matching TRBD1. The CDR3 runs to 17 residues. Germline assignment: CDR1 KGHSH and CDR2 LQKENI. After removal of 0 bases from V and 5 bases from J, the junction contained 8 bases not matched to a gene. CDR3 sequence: CASSPPIGQGVKDTQYF. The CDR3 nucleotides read TGTGCCAGCTCACCACCAATCGGACAGGGGGTTAAAGATACGCAGTATTTT.

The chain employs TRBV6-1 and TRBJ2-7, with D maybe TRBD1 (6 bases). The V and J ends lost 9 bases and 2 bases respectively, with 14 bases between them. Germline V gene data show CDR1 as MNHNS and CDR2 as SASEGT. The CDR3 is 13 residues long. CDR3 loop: CASSPWDTYEQYF. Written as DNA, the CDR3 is TGTGCCAGTAGCCCTTGGGACACCTACGAGCAGTACTTC.

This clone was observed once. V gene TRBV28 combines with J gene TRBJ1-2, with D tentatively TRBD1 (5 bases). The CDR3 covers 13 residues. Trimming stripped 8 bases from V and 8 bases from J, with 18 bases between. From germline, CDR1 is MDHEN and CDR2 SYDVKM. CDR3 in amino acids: CASVSQGDRGYTF. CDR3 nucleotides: TGTGCCAGCGTCTCGCAGGGTGATAGGGGCTACACCTTC.

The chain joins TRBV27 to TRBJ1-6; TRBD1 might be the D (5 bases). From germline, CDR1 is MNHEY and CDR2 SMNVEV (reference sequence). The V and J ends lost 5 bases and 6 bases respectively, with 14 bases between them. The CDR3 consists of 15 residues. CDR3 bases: TGTGCCAGCAGTCCCCGACCAGACAGTAATTCACCCCTCCACTTT. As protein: CASSPRPDSNSPLHF.

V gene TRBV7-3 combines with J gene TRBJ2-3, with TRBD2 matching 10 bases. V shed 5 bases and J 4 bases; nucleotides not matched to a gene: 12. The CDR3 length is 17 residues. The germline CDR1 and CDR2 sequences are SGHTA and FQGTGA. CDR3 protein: CASSNQPGSGGADTQYF. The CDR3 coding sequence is TGTGCCAGCAGCAATCAGCCGGGGAGCGGGGGGGCAGATACGCAGTATTTT.

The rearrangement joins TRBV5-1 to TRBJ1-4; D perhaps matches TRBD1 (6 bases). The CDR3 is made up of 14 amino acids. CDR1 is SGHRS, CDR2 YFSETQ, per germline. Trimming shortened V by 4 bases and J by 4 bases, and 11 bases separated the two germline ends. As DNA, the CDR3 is TGCGCCAGCAGCACCCAGGGGAATAATGAAAAACTGTTTTTT. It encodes CASSTQGNNEKLFF.

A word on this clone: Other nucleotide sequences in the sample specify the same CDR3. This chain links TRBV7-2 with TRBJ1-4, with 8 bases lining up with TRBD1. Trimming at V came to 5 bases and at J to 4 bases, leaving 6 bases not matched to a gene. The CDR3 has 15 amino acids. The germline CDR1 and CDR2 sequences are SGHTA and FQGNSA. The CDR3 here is CASSPTGGGNEKLFF. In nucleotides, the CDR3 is TGTGCCAGCAGCCCAACAGGGGGTGGTAATGAAAAACTGTTTTTT.

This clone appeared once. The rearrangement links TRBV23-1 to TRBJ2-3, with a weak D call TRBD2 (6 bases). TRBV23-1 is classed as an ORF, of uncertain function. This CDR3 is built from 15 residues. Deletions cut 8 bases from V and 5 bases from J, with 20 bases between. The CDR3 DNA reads TGCGCCAGCGGAAATGTTAGGGAGGTTAGAGATACGCAGTATTTT. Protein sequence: CASGNVREVRDTQYF.

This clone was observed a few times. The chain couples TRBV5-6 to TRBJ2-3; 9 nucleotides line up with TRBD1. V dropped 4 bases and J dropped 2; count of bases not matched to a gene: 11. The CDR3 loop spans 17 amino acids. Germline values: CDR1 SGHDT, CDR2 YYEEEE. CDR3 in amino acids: CASSLRTGVGVTDTQYF. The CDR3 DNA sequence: TGTGCCAGCAGCCTCCGGACAGGGGTCGGGGTCACAGATACGCAGTATTTT. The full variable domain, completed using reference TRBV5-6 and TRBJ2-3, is DAGVTQSPTHLIKTRGQQVTLRCSPKSGHDTVSWYQQALGQGPQFIFQYYEEEERQRGNFPDRFSGHQFPNYSSELNVNALLLGDSALYLCASSLRTGVGVTDTQYFGPGTRLTVL.

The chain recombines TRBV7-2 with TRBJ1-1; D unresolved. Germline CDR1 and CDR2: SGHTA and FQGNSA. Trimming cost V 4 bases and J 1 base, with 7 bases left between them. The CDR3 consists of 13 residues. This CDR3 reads CASSSYPNTEAFF. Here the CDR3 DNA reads TGTGCCAGCAGCTCCTATCCGAACACTGAAGCTTTCTTT.

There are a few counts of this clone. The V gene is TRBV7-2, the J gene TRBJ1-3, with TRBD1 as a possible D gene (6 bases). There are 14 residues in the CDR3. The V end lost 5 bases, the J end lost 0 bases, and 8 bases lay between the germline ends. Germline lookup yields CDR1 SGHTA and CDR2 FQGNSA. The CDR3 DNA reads TGTGCCAGCAGCCAGGGGTCCTCTGGAAACACCATATATTTT. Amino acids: CASSQGSSGNTIYF.

The CDR3 nucleotides are TGCGCCAGGGGGGACAGGGGAAAAGATCAGCCCCAGCATTTT. Its protein product is CARGDRGKDQPQHF. This chain joins TRBV10-1 and TRBJ1-5; 10 bases match TRBD1. From germline, CDR1 is WNHNN and CDR2 SYGVQD (reference sequence). This CDR3 contains 14 residues. The ends lost 9 bases at V and 5 bases at J; junction bases unmatched: 7.

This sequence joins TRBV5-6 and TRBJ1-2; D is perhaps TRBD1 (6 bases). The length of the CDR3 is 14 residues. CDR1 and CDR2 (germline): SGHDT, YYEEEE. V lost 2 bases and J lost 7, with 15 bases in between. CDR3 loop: CASSFPDRRGGYTF. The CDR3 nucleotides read TGTGCCAGCAGCTTCCCTGACAGGCGAGGTGGCTACACCTTC.

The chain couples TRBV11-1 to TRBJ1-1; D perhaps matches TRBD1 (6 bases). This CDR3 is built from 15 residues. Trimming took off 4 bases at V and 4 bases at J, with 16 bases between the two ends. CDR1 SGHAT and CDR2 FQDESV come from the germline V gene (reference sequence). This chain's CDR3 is CASSYLNRAGTEAFF. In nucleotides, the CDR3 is TGTGCCAGCAGCTACCTGAACAGGGCGGGCACTGAAGCTTTCTTT.

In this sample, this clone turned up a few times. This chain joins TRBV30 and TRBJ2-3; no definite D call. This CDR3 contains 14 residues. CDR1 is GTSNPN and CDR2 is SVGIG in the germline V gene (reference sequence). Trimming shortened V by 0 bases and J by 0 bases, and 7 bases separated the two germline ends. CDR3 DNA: TGTGCCTGGAGTGTACTGGTAAGCACAGATACGCAGTATTTT. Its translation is CAWSVLVSTDTQYF.

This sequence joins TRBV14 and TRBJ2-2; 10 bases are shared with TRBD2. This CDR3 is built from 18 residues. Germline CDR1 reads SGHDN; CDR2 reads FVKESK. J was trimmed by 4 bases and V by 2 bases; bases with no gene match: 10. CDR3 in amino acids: CASSQSSSGGRGTGELFF. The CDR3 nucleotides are TGTGCCAGCAGCCAATCGTCTAGCGGGGGCCGGGGCACCGGGGAGCTGTTTTTT. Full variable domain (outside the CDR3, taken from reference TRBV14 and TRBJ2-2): EAGVTQFPSHSVIEKGQTVTLRCDPISGHDNLYWYRRVMGKEIKFLLHFVKESKQDESGMPNNRFLAERTGGTYSTLKVQPAELEDSGVYFCASSQSSSGGRGTGELFFGEGSRLTVL.

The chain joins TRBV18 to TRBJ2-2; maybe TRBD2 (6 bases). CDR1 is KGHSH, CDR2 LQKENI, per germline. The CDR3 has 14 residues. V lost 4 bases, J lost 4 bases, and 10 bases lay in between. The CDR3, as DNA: TGTGCCAGCTCACTTCGGGACTTCACCGGGGAGCTGTTTTTT. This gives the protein CASSLRDFTGELFF.

CDR3 protein: CASSLSTLNTEAFF. CDR3 nucleotides: TGTGCCAGCAGCCTTTCGACACTGAACACTGAAGCTTTCTTT. The chain employs TRBV5-5 and TRBJ1-1; D remains unclear. V lost 4 bases to trimming and J lost 0 bases, with 10 bases between them. Germline CDR1 SGHKS, CDR2 YYEKEE (reference sequence). The CDR3 runs to 14 residues.

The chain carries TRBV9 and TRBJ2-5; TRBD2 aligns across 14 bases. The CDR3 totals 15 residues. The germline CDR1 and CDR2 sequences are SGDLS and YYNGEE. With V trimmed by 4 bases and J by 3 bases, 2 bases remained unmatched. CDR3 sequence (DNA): TGTGCCAGCAGCTCGGGACTAGCGGGAGAAGAGACCCAGTACTTC. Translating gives CASSSGLAGEETQYF.

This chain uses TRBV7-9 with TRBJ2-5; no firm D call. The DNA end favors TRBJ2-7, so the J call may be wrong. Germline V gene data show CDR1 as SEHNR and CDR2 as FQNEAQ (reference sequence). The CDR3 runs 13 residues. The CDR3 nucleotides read TGTGCCAGCAGCTTAGCGTCGGTGAACGAGCAGTACTTC. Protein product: CASSLASVNEQYF.

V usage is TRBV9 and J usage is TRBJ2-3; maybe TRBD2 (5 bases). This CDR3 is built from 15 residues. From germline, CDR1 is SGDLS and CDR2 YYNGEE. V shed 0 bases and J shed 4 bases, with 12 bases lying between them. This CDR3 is CASSVDPLDADTQYF. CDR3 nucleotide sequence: TGTGCCAGCAGCGTAGACCCACTAGACGCAGATACGCAGTATTTT.